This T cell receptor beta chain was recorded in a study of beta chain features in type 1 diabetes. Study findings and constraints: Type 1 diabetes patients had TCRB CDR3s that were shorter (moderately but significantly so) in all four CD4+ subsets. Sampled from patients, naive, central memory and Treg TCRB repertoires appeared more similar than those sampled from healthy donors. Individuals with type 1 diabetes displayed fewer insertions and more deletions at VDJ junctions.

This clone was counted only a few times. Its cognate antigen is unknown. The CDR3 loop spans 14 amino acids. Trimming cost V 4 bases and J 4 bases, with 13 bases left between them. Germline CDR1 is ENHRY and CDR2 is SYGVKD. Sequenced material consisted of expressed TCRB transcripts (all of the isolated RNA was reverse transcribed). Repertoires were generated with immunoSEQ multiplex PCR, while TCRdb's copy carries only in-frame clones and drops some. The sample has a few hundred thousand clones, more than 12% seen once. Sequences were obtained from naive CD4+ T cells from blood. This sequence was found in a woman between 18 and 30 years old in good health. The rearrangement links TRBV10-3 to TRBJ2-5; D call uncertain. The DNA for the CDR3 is TGTGCCATCAGTGTGATCGGAGTTCCAGAGACCCAGTACTTC. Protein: CAISVIGVPETQYF.